This TCR beta chain originates from a study of CD8 T cells in Susac syndrome. An amount of RNA that ranged from roughly 0.5 to 1 ug was reverse transcribed with random hexamers. immunoSEQ multiplex PCR amplified TCR beta CDR3 across 54 Vbeta, 13 Jbeta. TCRdb re-analysed the immunoSEQ multiplex PCR reads in MiXCR, keeping a single row per CDR3 protein. The sample contains about 150,000 distinct CDR3 sequences, approximately 95% of which appear only once. The authors carried out high-throughput sequencing of TCR beta. They applied it to CD8+ and CD4+ T cells obtained from blood. Overall study results and limits: The authors acknowledged that their TCR sequencing and HLA analysis involved a relatively small number of individuals.

Germline lookup yields CDR1 DFQATT and CDR2 SNEGSKA (reference sequence). V lost 5 bases and J lost 5, with 9 bases in between. The CDR3 totals 12 residues. On this clonotype: Its antigen is as yet unknown.

This chain uses TRBV20-1 with TRBJ2-2; TRBD1 is a possible D gene (5 bases). The material sequenced was CD4+ T cells from PBMCs. The source is a human donor with Susac syndrome. This CDR3 reads CSAGTGTGELFF. CDR3 DNA sequence: TGCAGTGCTGGAACAGGAACCGGGGAGCTGTTTTTT.